This TCR beta chain was recovered during a study of T cell repertoires in cytomegalovirus infection. MiXCR was run by TCRdb on the reads, yielding one entry per CDR3 protein. The sample has roughly 800,000 distinct CDR3 sequences, around 29% seen once. About this clonotype itself: Antigen specificity is unknown.

The sequence was collected from a human donor in good health (CMV status not recorded). Some clones in this sample may be carry-over from other donors' samples. This material consisted of cultured CD8+ T cells from PBMCs, taken from culture after CMV antigen stimulation.

This CDR3 reads CASSFDTSGGATDTQYF. The CDR3 bases are TGTGCCAGCAGCTTTGACACCAGCGGGGGGGCAACAGATACGCAGTATTTT. The chain carries TRBV7-9 and TRBJ2-3; 10 nucleotides agree with TRBD2. J gave up 3 bases and V 3 bases, and 9 bases lay outside the gene matches. Germline CDR1 and CDR2: SEHNR and FQNEAQ (reference sequence). The CDR3 length is 17 residues.